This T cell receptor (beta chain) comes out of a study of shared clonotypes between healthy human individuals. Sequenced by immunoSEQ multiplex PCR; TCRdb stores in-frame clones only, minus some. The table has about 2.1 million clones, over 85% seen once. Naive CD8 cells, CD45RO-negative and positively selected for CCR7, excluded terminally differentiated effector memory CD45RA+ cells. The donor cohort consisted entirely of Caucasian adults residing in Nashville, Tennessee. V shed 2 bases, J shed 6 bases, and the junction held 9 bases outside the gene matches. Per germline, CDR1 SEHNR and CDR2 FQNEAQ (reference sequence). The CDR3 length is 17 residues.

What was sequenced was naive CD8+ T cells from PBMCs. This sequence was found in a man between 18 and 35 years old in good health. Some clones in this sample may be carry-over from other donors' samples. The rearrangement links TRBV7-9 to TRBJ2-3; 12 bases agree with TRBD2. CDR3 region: CASSLRLAGEDFDTQYF. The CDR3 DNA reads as TGTGCCAGCAGCTTACGACTAGCGGGAGAGGATTTCGATACGCAGTATTTT.